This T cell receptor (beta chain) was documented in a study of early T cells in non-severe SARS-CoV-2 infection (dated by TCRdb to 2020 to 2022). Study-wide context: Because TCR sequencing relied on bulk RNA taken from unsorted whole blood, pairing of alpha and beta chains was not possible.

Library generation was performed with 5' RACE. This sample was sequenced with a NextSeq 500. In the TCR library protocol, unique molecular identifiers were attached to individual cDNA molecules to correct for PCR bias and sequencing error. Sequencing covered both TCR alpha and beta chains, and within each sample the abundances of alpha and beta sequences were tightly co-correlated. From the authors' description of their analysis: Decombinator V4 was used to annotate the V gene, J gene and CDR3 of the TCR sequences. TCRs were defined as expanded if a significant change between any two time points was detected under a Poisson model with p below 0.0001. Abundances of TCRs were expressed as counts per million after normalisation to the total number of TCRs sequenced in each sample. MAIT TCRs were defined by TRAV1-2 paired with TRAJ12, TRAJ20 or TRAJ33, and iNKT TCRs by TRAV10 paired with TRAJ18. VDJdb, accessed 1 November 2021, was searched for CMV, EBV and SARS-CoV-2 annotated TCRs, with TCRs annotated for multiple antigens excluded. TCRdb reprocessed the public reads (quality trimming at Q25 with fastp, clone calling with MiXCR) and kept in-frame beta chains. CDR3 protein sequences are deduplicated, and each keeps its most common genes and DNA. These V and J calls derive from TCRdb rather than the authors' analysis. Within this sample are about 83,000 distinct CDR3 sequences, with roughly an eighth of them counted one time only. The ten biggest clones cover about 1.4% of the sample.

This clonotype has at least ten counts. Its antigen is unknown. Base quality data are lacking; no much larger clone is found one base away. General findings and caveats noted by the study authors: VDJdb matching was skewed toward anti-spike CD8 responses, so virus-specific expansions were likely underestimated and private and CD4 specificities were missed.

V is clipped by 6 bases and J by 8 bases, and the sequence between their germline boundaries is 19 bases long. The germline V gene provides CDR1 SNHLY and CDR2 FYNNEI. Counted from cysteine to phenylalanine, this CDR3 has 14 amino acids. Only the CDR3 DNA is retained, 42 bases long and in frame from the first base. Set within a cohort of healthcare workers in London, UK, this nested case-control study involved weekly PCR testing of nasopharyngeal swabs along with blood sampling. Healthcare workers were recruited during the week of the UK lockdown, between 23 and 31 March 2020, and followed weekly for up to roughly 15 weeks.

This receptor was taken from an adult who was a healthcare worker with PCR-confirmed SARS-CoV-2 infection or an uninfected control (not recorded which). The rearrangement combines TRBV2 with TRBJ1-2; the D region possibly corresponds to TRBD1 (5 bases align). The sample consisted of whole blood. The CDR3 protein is CASRPGPQYEGYTF. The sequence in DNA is TGTGCCAGCAGGCCGGGACCCCAGTACGAAGGCTACACCTTC.